Each of the 22 T cell receptor beta chains below was sequenced from the same sample in a study of chemoradiotherapy in HPV16-positive cancers. Profiled with immunoSEQ multiplex PCR; TCRdb holds only in-frame clones, not every one. The data contain about 1,500 clones, over 80% of them seen just once; the ten biggest clones take up around 7.2%. Source: tumor tissue, taken from a patient who underwent chemoradiotherapy. The receptors originated from a human donor with HPV-associated anogenital cancer.

The chain carries TRBV7-6 and TRBJ1-3, with D tentatively TRBD1 (5 bases). CDR3 length: 14 amino acids. The germline V gene encodes CDR1 SGHVS and CDR2 FNYEAQ. With 0 bases removed from V and 4 bases from J, the gap between germline ends came to 7 bases. CDR3 bases: TGTGCCAGCAGCTTAGCAGGGGCGGGAAACACCATATATTTT. As protein: CASSLAGAGNTIYF.

V and J are TRBV5-1 and TRBJ1-5, with D uncertain. V was trimmed by 4 bases and J by 0 bases, leaving 11 bases between them. The germline V gene encodes CDR1 SGHRS and CDR2 YFSETQ. CDR3 length equals 15 residues. The CDR3 DNA reads TGCGCCAGCAGCGAAGGCAGTTATAGCAATCAGCCCCAGCATTTT. This encodes CASSEGSYSNQPQHF.

V is TRBV5-1 and J is TRBJ2-1; no definite D call. With 0 bases removed from V and 5 bases from J, the gap between germline ends came to 6 bases. The CDR3 extends over 13 amino acids. CDR1 is SGHRS and CDR2 is YFSETQ in the germline V gene. This chain's CDR3 is CASSLGDDNEQFF. Written as DNA, the CDR3 is TGCGCCAGCAGCTTGGGAGACGACAATGAGCAGTTCTTC.

This clone was counted a single time. V and J are TRBV4-3 and TRBJ1-1; D is perhaps TRBD1 (6 bases). Trimming removed 1 base at V and 5 bases at J, with 14 bases between. The CDR3 consists of 15 residues. CDR1 LGHNA and CDR2 YSLEER come from the germline V gene. CDR3 coding DNA: TGCGCCAGCAGCCAAGTCCAGGGAGGGGGAACTGAAGCTTTCTTT. It specifies CASSQVQGGGTEAFF.

The chain carries TRBV27 and TRBJ2-7; D uncertain. Germline V gene sequence: CDR1 MNHEY, CDR2 SMNVEV (reference sequence). V gave up 5 bases and J gave up 5 bases, with 16 bases separating them. This CDR3 spans 14 amino acids. The CDR3 region is CASSAVDNLDEQYF. The CDR3 DNA sequence: TGTGCCAGCAGTGCGGTAGACAATCTCGACGAGCAGTACTTC.

The genes are TRBV7-6 and TRBJ2-1; the D is unclear. Germline CDR1 and CDR2: SGHVS and FNYEAQ. V was shortened by 1 base and J by 2 bases, with 9 bases between the two germline ends. This CDR3 has 15 residues. The CDR3 sequence is CASSLDSGPYNEQFF. CDR3 nucleotide sequence: TGTGCCAGCAGCTTAGACAGTGGCCCCTACAATGAGCAGTTCTTC.

This clone was seen only a few times. The rearrangement uses TRBV5-1 and TRBJ2-3; TRBD1 matches at 9 bases. J was trimmed by 0 bases and V by 0 bases; bases with no gene match: 5. Germline V gene sequence: CDR1 SGHRS, CDR2 YFSETQ. The CDR3 covers 17 residues. DNA for the CDR3: TGCGCCAGCAGCTTGGCCGGGACAGGGTATAGCACAGATACGCAGTATTTT. Translated, it gives CASSLAGTGYSTDTQYF. Based on the CDR3 plus reference TRBV5-1 and TRBJ2-3, the full variable domain is KAGVTQTPRYLIKTRGQQVTLSCSPISGHRSVSWYQQTPGQGLQFLFEYFSETQRNKGNFPGRFSGRQFSNSRSEMNVSTLELGDSALYLCASSLAGTGYSTDTQYFGPGTRLTVL.

This chain uses TRBV5-1 with TRBJ2-7; TRBD1 or TRBD2 may be the D gene (5 bases each). The CDR3 totals 15 residues. Germline V gene lookup returns CDR1 SGHRS and CDR2 YFSETQ. V was clipped by 0 bases and J by 4 bases, with 14 bases between them. This CDR3 reads CASSLVAGRSYEQYF. The CDR3 DNA sequence: TGCGCCAGCAGCTTGGTAGCAGGGAGAAGTTACGAGCAGTACTTC.

The V gene is TRBV6-5, the J gene TRBJ2-3, with 10 bases fitting TRBD2. After removal of 2 bases from V and 2 bases from J, the junction contained 1 base not matched to a gene. Per germline, CDR1 MNHEY and CDR2 SVGAGI. The CDR3 contains 15 residues. The CDR3 region has the DNA TGTGCCAGCAGTTACCTAGCGGGGGACACAGATACGCAGTATTTT. Its translation is CASSYLAGDTDTQYF.

In this sample, this clone turned up once. This sequence joins TRBV6-5 and TRBJ2-4, with 7 bases identical to TRBD1. Germline CDR1 MNHEY, CDR2 SVGAGI. CDR3 length equals 16 residues. J was trimmed by 0 bases and V by 2 bases; bases with no gene match: 4. DNA for the CDR3: TGTGCCAGCAGTTACGGACAGGATCTAGCCAAAAACATTCAGTACTTC. This gives the protein CASSYGQDLAKNIQYF.

The chain has TRBV6-1 and TRBJ1-5; D ambiguous. Germline loops: CDR1 MNHNS, CDR2 SASEGT. V lost 6 bases and J lost 0, with 9 bases in between. The CDR3 has 14 amino acids. CDR3 sequence: CASRGRDSNQPQHF. The CDR3, as DNA: TGTGCCAGCAGGGGGAGGGATAGCAATCAGCCCCAGCATTTT.

This chain connects TRBV5-1 to TRBJ1-6; D gene unclear. Trimming shortened V by 1 base and J by 6 bases, and 11 bases separated the two germline ends. This CDR3 comprises 15 residues. The germline CDR1 and CDR2 sequences are SGHRS and YFSETQ. The CDR3 DNA sequence: TGCGCCAGCAGCTTGCGGGGTTCGGCTAATTCACCCCTCCACTTT. Its translation is CASSLRGSANSPLHF.

The chain uses TRBV7-9 and TRBJ2-7, with 7 bases aligning to TRBD2. V lost 6 bases to trimming and J lost 4 bases; unmatched junction nucleotides: 6. This CDR3 contains 13 residues. The germline CDR1 and CDR2 sequences are SEHNR and FQNEAQ (reference sequence). CDR3 sequence (DNA): TGTGCCAGCAGAGACGGACTAGAATACGAGCAGTACTTC. This codes for CASRDGLEYEQYF.

The chain joins TRBV7-3 to TRBJ1-6; D remains unclear. Germline CDR1 SGHTA, CDR2 FQGTGA. The CDR3 is 13 amino acids. V dropped 3 bases and J dropped 7 bases, with 7 bases sitting between them. CDR3 nucleotides: TGTGCCAGCAGCTTCACGCGGAATTCACCCCTCCACTTT. Amino acid sequence: CASSFTRNSPLHF.

The rearrangement uses TRBV18 and TRBJ1-1; D unclear. V gave up 1 base and J gave up 6 bases, with 6 bases separating them. The length of the CDR3 is 12 residues. Germline assignment: CDR1 KGHSH and CDR2 LQKENI. The CDR3: CASSPRNPEAFF. The CDR3 nucleotides are TGTGCCAGCTCACCACGGAATCCTGAAGCTTTCTTT.

J is TRBJ1-1 and V is TRBV29-1; the match to TRBD1 covers 7 bases. Trimming took 6 bases from V and 2 from J; bases not matched to a gene: 9. The CDR3 runs 14 residues. CDR1 SQVTM and CDR2 ANQGSEA come from the germline V gene. This chain's CDR3 is CSVDRDRRNTEAFF. The CDR3 DNA sequence: TGCAGCGTAGACAGGGACCGAAGAAACACTGAAGCTTTCTTT.

This sequence joins TRBV29-1 and TRBJ1-1, with 10 bases fitting TRBD1. The CDR3 runs to 13 residues. Germline V CDR1 and CDR2: SQVTM, ANQGSEA. V dropped 7 bases and J dropped 3; count of bases not matched to a gene: 5. CDR3 DNA: TGCAGCGGAGGACAGGGGGGATACACTGAAGCTTTCTTT. This encodes CSGGQGGYTEAFF.

The J gene is TRBJ2-5, the V gene TRBV5-1, with D possibly being TRBD2 (5 bases). CDR1 and CDR2 (germline): SGHRS, YFSETQ. V lost 4 bases, J lost 5 bases, and 12 bases lay in between. This CDR3 has 13 amino acids. The CDR3: CASSPEGGETQYF. CDR3 in DNA: TGCGCCAGCAGCCCAGAGGGTGGGGAGACCCAGTACTTC.

V gene TRBV18 combines with J gene TRBJ1-1, with D unclear. The germline gives CDR1 KGHSH, CDR2 LQKENI. The CDR3 totals 12 residues. V lost 1 base, J lost 5 bases, and 5 bases lay in between. The CDR3 here is CASSPRETEAFF. The CDR3 DNA reads as TGTGCCAGCTCACCACGCGAAACTGAAGCTTTCTTT.

The chain has TRBV9 and TRBJ2-3; maybe TRBD2 (5 bases). Per germline, CDR1 SGDLS and CDR2 YYNGEE. The CDR3 has 15 residues. The V and J ends lost 3 bases and 4 bases respectively, with 15 bases between them. This CDR3 reads CASSGGKAAPDTQYF. The CDR3 DNA follows: TGTGCCAGCAGCGGAGGGAAGGCGGCCCCAGATACGCAGTATTTT.

Here the CDR3 DNA reads TGCGCCAGCAGCCAGGGACAGGGGGATGAAAAACTGTTTTTT. It encodes CASSQGQGDEKLFF. J is TRBJ1-4 and V is TRBV4-3; 11 nucleotides agree with TRBD1. Germline loops: CDR1 LGHNA, CDR2 YSLEER. The CDR3 extends over 14 amino acids. J lost 6 bases, V lost 3 bases, and 0 bases had no gene match.

The chain is built from TRBV27 and TRBJ1-2; TRBD1 is a possible D gene (6 bases). The CDR3 length is 13 residues. Germline lookup yields CDR1 MNHEY and CDR2 SMNVEV (reference sequence). Between the trimmed V and J ends, which lost 6 bases and 4 bases, there was a span of 12 bases. As DNA, the CDR3 is TGTGCCAGCAGCTCCCGACAGGTCTATGGCTACACCTTC. Protein: CASSSRQVYGYTF.